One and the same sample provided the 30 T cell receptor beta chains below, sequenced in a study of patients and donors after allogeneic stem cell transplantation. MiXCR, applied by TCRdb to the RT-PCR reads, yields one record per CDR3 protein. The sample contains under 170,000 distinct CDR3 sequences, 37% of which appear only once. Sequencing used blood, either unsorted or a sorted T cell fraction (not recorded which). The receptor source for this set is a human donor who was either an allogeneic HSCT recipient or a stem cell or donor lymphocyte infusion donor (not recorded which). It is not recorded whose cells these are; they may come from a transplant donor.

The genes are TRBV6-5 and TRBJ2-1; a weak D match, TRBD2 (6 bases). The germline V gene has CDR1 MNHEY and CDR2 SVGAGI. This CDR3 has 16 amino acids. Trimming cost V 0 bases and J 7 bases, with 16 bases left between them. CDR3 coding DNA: TGTGCCAGCAGTTACTCGGGTGTAGGACGGGGGAATGAGCAGTTCTTC. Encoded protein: CASSYSGVGRGNEQFF.

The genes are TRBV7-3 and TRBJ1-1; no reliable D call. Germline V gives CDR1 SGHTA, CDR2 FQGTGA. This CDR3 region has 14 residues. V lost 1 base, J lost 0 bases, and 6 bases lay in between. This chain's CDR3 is CASSLSTVNTEAFF. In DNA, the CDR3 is TGTGCCAGCAGCTTAAGTACGGTGAACACTGAAGCTTTCTTT.

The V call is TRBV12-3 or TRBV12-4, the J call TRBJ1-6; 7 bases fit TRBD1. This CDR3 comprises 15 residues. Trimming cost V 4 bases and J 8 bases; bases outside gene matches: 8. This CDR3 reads CASSSATGDYSPLHF. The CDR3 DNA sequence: TGTGCCAGCAGTTCCGCCACAGGGGACTATTCACCCCTCCACTTT.

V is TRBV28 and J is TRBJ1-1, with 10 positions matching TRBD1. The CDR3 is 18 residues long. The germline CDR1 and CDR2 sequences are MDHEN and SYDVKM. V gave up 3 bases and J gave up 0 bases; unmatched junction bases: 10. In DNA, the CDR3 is TGTGCCAGCAGTTTGAGAGGGACAGGGGCGATGGTGAACACTGAAGCTTTCTTT. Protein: CASSLRGTGAMVNTEAFF.

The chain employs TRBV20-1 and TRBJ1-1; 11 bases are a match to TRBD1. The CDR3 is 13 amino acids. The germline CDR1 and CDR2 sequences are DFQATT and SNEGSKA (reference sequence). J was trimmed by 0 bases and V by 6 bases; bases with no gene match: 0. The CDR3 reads CSAGQGVNTEAFF. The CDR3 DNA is TGCAGTGCGGGACAGGGGGTGAACACTGAAGCTTTCTTT.

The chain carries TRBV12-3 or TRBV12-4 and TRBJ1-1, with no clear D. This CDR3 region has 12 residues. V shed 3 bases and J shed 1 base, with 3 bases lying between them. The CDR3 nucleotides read TGTGCCAGCAGTTTCAAGAACACTGAAGCTTTCTTT. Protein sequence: CASSFKNTEAFF.

The CDR3 here is CAISEAVNGELFF. The DNA of the CDR3 is TGTGCCATCAGTGAGGCAGTTAACGGGGAGCTGTTTTTT. V and J are TRBV10-3 and TRBJ2-2; unclear D gene. Germline CDR1 reads ENHRY; CDR2 reads SYGVKD. V lost 2 bases and J 7 bases, leaving 8 bases between the germline ends. The CDR3 contains 13 residues.

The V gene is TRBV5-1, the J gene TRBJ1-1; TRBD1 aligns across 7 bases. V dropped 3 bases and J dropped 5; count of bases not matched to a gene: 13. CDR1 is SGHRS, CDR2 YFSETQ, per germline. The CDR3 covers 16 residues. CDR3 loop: CASSSSTGVGRTEAFF. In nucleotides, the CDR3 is TGCGCCAGCAGCTCTTCAACAGGGGTTGGTAGGACTGAAGCTTTCTTT. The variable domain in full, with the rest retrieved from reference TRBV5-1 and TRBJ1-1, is KAGVTQTPRYLIKTRGQQVTLSCSPISGHRSVSWYQQTPGQGLQFLFEYFSETQRNKGNFPGRFSGRQFSNSRSEMNVSTLELGDSALYLCASSSSTGVGRTEAFFGQGTRLTVV.

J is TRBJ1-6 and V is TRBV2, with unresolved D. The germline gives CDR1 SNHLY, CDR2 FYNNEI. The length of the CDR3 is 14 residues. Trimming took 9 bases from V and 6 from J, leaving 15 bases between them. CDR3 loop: CARSTVQRNSPLHF. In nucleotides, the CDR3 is TGTGCCAGATCGACGGTCCAGCGTAATTCACCCCTCCACTTT.

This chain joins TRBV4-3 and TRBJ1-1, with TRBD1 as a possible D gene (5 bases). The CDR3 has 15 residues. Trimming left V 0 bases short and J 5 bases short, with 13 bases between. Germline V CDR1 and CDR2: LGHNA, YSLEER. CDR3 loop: CASSQERPWGTEAFF. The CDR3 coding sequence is TGCGCCAGCAGCCAAGAACGGCCGTGGGGGACTGAAGCTTTCTTT.

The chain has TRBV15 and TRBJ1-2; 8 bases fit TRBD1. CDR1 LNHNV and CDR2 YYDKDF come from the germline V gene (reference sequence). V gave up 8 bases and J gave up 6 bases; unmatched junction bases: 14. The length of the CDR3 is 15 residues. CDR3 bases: TGTGCCACCCATTTCGTTGGACAGGGCTTCGATGGCTACACCTTC. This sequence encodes CATHFVGQGFDGYTF.

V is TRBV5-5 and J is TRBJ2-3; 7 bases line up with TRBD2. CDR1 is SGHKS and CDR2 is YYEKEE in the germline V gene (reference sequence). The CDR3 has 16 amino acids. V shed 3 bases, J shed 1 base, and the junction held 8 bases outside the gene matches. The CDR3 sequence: CASSYALAVGTDTQYF. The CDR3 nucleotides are TGTGCCAGCAGCTACGCCCTAGCGGTAGGCACAGATACGCAGTATTTT.

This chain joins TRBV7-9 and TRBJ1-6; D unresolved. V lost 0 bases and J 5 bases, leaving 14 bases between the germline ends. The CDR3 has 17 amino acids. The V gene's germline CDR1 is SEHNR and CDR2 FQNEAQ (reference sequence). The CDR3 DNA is TGTGCCAGCAGCTTAGCGGCACTTTTGGAAAATAATTCACCCCTCCACTTT. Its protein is CASSLAALLENNSPLHF.

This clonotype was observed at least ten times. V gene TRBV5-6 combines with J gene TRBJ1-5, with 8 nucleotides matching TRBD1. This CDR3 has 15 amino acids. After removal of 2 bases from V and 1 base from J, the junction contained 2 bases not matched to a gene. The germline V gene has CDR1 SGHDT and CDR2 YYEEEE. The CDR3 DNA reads TGTGCCAGCAGCTTACAGGGGGGAAGCAATCAGCCCCAGCATTTT. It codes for CASSLQGGSNQPQHF.

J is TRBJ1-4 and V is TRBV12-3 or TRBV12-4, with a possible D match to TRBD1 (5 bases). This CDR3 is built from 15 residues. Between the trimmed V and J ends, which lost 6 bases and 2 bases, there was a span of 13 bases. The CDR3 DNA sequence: TGTGCCAGCAGCCATAAGGGGTTTACTAATGAAAAACTGTTTTTT. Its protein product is CASSHKGFTNEKLFF.

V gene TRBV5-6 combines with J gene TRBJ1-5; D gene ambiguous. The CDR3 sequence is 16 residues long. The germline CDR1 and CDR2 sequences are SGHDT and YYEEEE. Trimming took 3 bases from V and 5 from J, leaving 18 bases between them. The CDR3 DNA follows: TGTGCCAGCAGCTCCTCCATCGGGTCCCAAGATCAGCCCCAGCATTTT. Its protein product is CASSSSIGSQDQPQHF. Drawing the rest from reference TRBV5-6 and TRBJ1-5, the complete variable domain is DAGVTQSPTHLIKTRGQQVTLRCSPKSGHDTVSWYQQALGQGPQFIFQYYEEEERQRGNFPDRFSGHQFPNYSSELNVNALLLGDSALYLCASSSSIGSQDQPQHFGDGTRLSIL.

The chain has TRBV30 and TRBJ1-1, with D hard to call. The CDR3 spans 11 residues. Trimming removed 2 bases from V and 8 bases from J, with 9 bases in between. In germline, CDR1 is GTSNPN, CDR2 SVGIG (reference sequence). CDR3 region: CAWSKPKEAFF. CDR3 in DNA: TGTGCCTGGAGTAAGCCCAAGGAAGCTTTCTTT.

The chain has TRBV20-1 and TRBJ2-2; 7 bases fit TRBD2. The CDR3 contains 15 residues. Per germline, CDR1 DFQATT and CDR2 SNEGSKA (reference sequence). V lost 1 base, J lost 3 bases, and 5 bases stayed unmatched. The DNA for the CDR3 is TGCAGTGCTAGAGCAGGGAGCGGGGACACCGGGGAGCTGTTTTTT. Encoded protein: CSARAGSGDTGELFF.

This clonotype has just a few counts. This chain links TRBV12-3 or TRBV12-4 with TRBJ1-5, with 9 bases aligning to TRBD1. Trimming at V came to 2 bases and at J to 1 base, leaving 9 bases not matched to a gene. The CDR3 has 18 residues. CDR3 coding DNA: TGTGCCAGCAGTTTACATCACAGGGGGCGCGACAGCAATCAGCCCCAGCATTTT. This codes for CASSLHHRGRDSNQPQHF.

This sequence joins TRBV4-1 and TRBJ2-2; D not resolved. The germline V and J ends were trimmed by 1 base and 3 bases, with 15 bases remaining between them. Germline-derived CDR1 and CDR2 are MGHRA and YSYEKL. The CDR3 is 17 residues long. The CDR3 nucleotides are TGCGCCAGCAGCCAAGTTGAAACGGGTCCGTACACCGGGGAGCTGTTTTTT. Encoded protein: CASSQVETGPYTGELFF.

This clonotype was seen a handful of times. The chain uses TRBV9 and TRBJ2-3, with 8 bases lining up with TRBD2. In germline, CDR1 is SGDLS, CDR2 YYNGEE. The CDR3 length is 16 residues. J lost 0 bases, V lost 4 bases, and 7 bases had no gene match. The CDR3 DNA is TGTGCCAGCAGCTTTGTAGCGGGACTTAGCACAGATACGCAGTATTTT. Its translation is CASSFVAGLSTDTQYF.

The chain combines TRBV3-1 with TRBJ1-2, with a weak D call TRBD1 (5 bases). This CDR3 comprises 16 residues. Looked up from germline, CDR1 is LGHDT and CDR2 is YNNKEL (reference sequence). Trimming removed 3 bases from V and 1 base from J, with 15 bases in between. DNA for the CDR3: TGTGCCAGCAGCCAGGGCAGGGAGAGCTATAACTATGGCTACACCTTC. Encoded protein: CASSQGRESYNYGYTF.

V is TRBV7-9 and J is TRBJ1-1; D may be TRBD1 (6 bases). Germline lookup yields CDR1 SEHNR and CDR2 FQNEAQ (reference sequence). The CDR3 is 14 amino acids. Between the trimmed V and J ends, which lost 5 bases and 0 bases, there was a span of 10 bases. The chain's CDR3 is CASSLGALNTEAFF. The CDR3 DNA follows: TGTGCCAGCAGCCTGGGGGCTCTGAACACTGAAGCTTTCTTT.

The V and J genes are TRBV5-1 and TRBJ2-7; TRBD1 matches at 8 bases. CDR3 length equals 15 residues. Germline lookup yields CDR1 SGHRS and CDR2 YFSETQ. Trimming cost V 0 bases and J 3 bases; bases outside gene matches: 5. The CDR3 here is CASSLDQGAYYEQYV. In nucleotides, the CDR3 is TGCGCCAGCAGCTTGGACCAGGGGGCCTACTACGAGCAGTACGTC.

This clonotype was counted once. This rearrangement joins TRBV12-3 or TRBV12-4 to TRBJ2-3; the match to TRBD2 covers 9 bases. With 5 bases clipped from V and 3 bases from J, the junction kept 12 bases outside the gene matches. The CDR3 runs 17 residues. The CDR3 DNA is TGTGCCAGCAGTCCCCTCAGCCTAGCGGGGCGAACAGATACGCAGTATTTT. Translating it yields CASSPLSLAGRTDTQYF.

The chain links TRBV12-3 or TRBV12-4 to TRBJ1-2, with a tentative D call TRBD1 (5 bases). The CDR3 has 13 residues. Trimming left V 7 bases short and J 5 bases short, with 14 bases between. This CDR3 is CASTYKGYYGYTF. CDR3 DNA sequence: TGTGCCAGCACCTACAAGGGGTATTATGGCTACACCTTC.

The CDR3 nucleotides are TGTGCCAGCAGTAGCCAGCGGGGGCACCAAGAGACCCAGTACTTC. Translation: CASSSQRGHQETQYF. The chain has TRBV6-5 and TRBJ2-5; the match to TRBD2 covers 8 bases. The germline CDR1 and CDR2 sequences are MNHEY and SVGAGI. J gave up 0 bases and V 5 bases, and 5 bases lay outside the gene matches. CDR3 length: 15 amino acids.

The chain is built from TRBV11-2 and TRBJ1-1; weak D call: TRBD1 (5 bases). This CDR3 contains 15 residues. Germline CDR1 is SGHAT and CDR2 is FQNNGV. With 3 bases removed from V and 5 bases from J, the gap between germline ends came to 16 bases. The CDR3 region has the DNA TGTGCCAGCAGCTTTGGACCTGGGGGTAAGACTGAAGCTTTCTTT. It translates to CASSFGPGGKTEAFF.

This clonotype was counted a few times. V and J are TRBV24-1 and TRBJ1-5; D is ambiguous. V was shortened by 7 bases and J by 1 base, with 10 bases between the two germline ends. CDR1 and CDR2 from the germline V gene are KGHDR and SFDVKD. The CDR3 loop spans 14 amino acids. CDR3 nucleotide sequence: TGTGCCACCAGGGGTGCGGGAAGCAATCAGCCCCAGCATTTT. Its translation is CATRGAGSNQPQHF.

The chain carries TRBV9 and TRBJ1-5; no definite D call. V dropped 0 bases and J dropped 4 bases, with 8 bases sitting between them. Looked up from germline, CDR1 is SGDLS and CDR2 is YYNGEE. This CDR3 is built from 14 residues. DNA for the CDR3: TGTGCCAGCAGCGTAGAGTCGGGGAATCAGCCCCAGCATTTT. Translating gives CASSVESGNQPQHF.